This passage covers 9 T cell receptor beta chains from one sample sequenced in a study of blood T cell repertoires in COVID-19. Profiled with immunoSEQ multiplex PCR; TCRdb holds only in-frame clones, not every one. In the table there are approximately 280,000 clones, roughly 90% of which are singletons. Sequences were obtained from peripheral blood. The receptors originated from a middle-aged man with acute or convalescent COVID-19.

The chain combines TRBV24-1 with TRBJ2-1, with 8 bases lining up with TRBD1. The CDR3 extends over 13 amino acids. CDR1 KGHDR and CDR2 SFDVKD come from the germline V gene. V shed 9 bases and J 7 bases; nucleotides not matched to a gene: 7. The chain's CDR3 is CATRTGSRNEQFF. In DNA form, the CDR3 reads TGTGCCACCCGGACAGGGTCTCGGAATGAGCAGTTCTTC.

J is TRBJ1-2 and V is TRBV29-1; D remains ambiguous. This CDR3 is 12 amino acids long. Germline V gives CDR1 SQVTM, CDR2 ANQGSEA. Trimming shortened V by 6 bases and J by 1 base, and 9 bases separated the two germline ends. CDR3 bases: TGCAGCGTAGAACCCAGTAACTATGGCTACACCTTC. As protein: CSVEPSNYGYTF.

The V gene is TRBV4-1, the J gene TRBJ1-5; D remains ambiguous. The length of the CDR3 is 16 residues. Trimming stripped 5 bases from V and 4 bases from J, with 18 bases between. CDR1 MGHRA and CDR2 YSYEKL come from the germline V gene. The CDR3 DNA sequence: TGCGCCAGCAGCTCTGTTCTTCCCCCGGGGAATCAGCCCCAGCATTTT. This gives the protein CASSSVLPPGNQPQHF.

The chain combines TRBV4-1 with TRBJ2-7; 7 bases match TRBD2. CDR3 length: 14 amino acids. V gave up 0 bases and J gave up 5 bases; unmatched junction bases: 4. Germline V gene lookup returns CDR1 MGHRA and CDR2 YSYEKL. CDR3 residues: CASSQDKRGHEQYF. CDR3 DNA sequence: TGCGCCAGCAGCCAAGATAAGCGGGGTCACGAGCAGTACTTC.

With regard to this clone: One end of the junction fails to match germline, which may point to a read error. V usage is TRBV9 and J usage is TRBJ2-4, with 12 bases that match TRBD2. Per germline, CDR1 SGDLS and CDR2 YYNGEE. The CDR3 extends over 17 amino acids. The CDR3 sequence: CASSVEPSGGARNIQYF. CDR3 coding DNA: TGTGCCAGCAGCGTAGAACCTAGCGGGGGGGCCAGAAACATTCAGTACTTC. Supplemented by reference TRBV9 and TRBJ2-4, the full variable domain reads DSGVTQTPKHLITATGQRVTLRCSPRSGDLSVYWYQQSLDQGLQFLIQYYNGEERAKGNILERFSAQQFPDLHSELNLSSLELGDSALYFCASSVEPSGGARNIQYFGAGTRLSVL.

V is TRBV5-6 and J is TRBJ1-6, with D perhaps TRBD1 (5 bases). Germline CDR1 SGHDT, CDR2 YYEEEE. The CDR3 length is 18 residues. V lost 2 bases, J lost 5 bases, and 20 bases lay in between. CDR3 amino acids: CASSFMAGLGLNNSPLHF. DNA for the CDR3: TGTGCCAGCAGCTTTATGGCGGGATTGGGGCTAAATAATTCACCCCTCCACTTT.

The CDR3 coding sequence is TGTGCCAGCAGTTACGTCCAGGGAATTCAGCCCCAGCATTTT. Its protein product is CASSYVQGIQPQHF. The rearrangement uses TRBV6-5 and TRBJ1-5; D is possibly TRBD1 (5 bases). The CDR3 runs 14 residues. CDR1 is MNHEY, CDR2 SVGAGI, per germline. Deletions cut 2 bases from V and 6 bases from J, with 11 bases between.

The chain carries TRBV15 and TRBJ1-2, with a weak D call TRBD1 (6 bases). CDR3 length equals 16 residues. Germline CDR1 is LNHNV and CDR2 is YYDKDF (reference sequence). V lost 0 bases and J 6 bases, leaving 17 bases between the germline ends. The CDR3 protein is CATSREPDSFLHGYTF. The CDR3 DNA reads TGTGCCACCAGCAGAGAACCGGACAGTTTTCTTCATGGCTACACCTTC.

The chain joins TRBV3-1 (or the pseudogene TRBV3-2) to TRBJ2-2; 10 bases are a match to TRBD2. Germline-derived CDR1 and CDR2 are LGHDT and YNNKEL (reference sequence). V trimming: 6 bases; J trimming: 7 bases; junction bases outside the gene matches: 2. CDR3 length: 13 residues. CDR3 protein: CASSQRGGGELFF. CDR3 in DNA: TGTGCCAGCAGTCAGCGGGGGGGCGGGGAGCTGTTTTTT.